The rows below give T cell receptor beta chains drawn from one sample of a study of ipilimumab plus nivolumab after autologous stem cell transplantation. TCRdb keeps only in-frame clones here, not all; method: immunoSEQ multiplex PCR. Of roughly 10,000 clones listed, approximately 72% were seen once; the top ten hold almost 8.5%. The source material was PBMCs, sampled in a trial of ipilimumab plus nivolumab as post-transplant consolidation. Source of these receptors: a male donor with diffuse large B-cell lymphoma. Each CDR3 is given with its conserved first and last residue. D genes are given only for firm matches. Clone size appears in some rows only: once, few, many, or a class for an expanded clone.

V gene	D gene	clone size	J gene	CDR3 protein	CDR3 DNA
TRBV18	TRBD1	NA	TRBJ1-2	CASSPTGGKGYGYTF	TGTGCCAGCTCACCTACAGGGGGAAAGGGCTATGGCTACACCTTC
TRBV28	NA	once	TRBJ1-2	CASSFVRGYGGYTF	TGTGCCAGCAGTTTCGTCAGGGGATATGGTGGCTACACCTTC
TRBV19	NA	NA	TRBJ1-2	CATKGPAGYGYTF	TGTGCCACCAAGGGGCCGGCTGGCTATGGCTACACCTTC
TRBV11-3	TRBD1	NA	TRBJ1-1	CASSLSRMGQTNENTEAFF	TGTGCCAGCAGCTTATCCCGTATGGGACAGACGAATGAGAACACTGAAGCTTTCTTT
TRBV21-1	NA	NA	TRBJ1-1	CAKIGNMNTEAFF	TGTGCCAAGATCGGGAACATGAACACTGAAGCTTTCTTT
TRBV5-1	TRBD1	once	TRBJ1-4	CASSWGQDFNEKLFF	TGCGCCAGCAGCTGGGGACAGGATTTTAATGAAAAACTGTTTTTT
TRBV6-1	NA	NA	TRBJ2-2	CASSEAQGTGELFF	TGTGCCAGCAGTGAAGCGCAGGGAACCGGGGAGCTGTTTTTT
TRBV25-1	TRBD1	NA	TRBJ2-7	CASSEYKEGTGRYEQYF	TGTGCCAGCAGTGAATATAAGGAGGGGACAGGGCGGTACGAGCAGTACTTC
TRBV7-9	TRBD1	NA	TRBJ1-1	CASSSGQGTTEAFF	TGTGCCAGCAGCTCGGGACAGGGTACCACTGAAGCTTTCTTT
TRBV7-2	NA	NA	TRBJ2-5	CASSLRARGETQYF	TGTGCCAGCAGCTTACGGGCTAGGGGAGAGACCCAGTACTTC
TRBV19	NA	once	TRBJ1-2	CASSISPGTAYGYTF	TGTGCCAGTAGTATTTCCCCGGGGACGGCTTATGGCTACACCTTC
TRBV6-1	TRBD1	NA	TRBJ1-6	CASSESETGSGSPLHF	TGTGCCAGCAGTGAATCCGAGACAGGGTCCGGTTCACCCCTCCACTTT
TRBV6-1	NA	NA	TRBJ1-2	CASSGVGFYGYTF	TGTGCCAGCAGCGGGGTCGGTTTCTATGGCTACACCTTC
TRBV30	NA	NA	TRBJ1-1	CAWSVGRAAEAFF	TGTGCCTGGAGTGTCGGCAGGGCTGCTGAAGCTTTCTTT
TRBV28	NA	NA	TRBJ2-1	CASSPWAGPSSYNEQFF	TGTGCCAGCAGTCCTTGGGCAGGACCAAGCTCCTACAATGAGCAGTTCTTC
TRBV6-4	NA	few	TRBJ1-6	CASKGPMSNSPLHF	TGTGCCAGCAAAGGACCGATGTCCAATTCACCCCTCCACTTT
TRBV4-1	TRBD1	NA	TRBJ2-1	CASSQGPATGPYNEQFF	TGCGCCAGCAGCCAAGGTCCGGCGACAGGGCCCTACAATGAGCAGTTCTTC
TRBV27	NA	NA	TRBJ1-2	CASSPGQNYGYTF	TGTGCCAGCAGCCCCGGACAGAACTATGGCTACACCTTC
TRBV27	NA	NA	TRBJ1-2	CASSPSGVTYGYTF	TGTGCCAGCAGTCCTTCCGGCGTAACTTATGGCTACACCTTC
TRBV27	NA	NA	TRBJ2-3	CASSLSPGPSTDTQYF	TGTGCCAGCAGTTTATCTCCGGGACCTAGCACAGATACGCAGTATTTT
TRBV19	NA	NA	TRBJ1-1	CASSVQMNTEAFF	TGTGCCAGTAGTGTTCAAATGAACACTGAAGCTTTCTTT
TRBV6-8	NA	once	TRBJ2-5	CASSRRETQYF	TGTGCCAGCAGTCGAAGAGAGACCCAGTACTTC